These 32 T cell receptor beta chains were all obtained from the same sample, sequenced in a study of beta chain bispecific antibodies for T cell cancers. TCRdb passed the 5' RACE reads through MiXCR, listing each CDR3 protein once. The table has around 15,000 distinct CDR3 sequences, 2% to 2.5% seen once. No antigen is known for these receptors. General study results and limits: Most targeted TRBV signal came from the leukemia cell line cells, not normal T cells.

Blood mononuclear cells were expanded for 3 days using either OKT3 anti-CD3 antibody or CD3/CD28 beads. Sequencing was performed on healthy donor T cells cultured with leukemia cells. The receptors were gathered from a human donor in good health. Some clones in this sample may be carry-over from other donors' samples.

This clonotype was counted many times. V is TRBV5-1 and J is TRBJ2-7, with a weak D call TRBD1 (6 bases). V dropped 5 bases and J dropped 2 bases, with 11 bases sitting between them. Germline CDR1 SGHRS, CDR2 YFSETQ. The CDR3 has 13 residues. The CDR3 is CASRPDRAYEQYF. The CDR3 nucleotides are TGCGCCAGCAGACCGGACAGAGCCTACGAGCAGTACTTC.

This chain links TRBV7-9 with TRBJ2-7; a weak D match, TRBD1 (5 bases). Trimming took 5 bases from V and 5 from J, leaving 13 bases between them. CDR1 is SEHNR, CDR2 FQNEAQ, per germline (reference sequence). CDR3 size: 13 residues. CDR3 nucleotides: TGTGCCAGCAGCCGAGGACATATCCACGAGCAGTACTTC. Translation gives CASSRGHIHEQYF.

The V and J genes are TRBV5-4 and TRBJ1-2, with D possibly being TRBD1 (6 bases). The germline CDR1 and CDR2 sequences are SGHNT and YYREEE (reference sequence). CDR3 length equals 14 residues. Trimming removed 1 base at V and 3 bases at J, with 10 bases between. CDR3 DNA: TGTGCCAGCAGCTTGCAGGGGCTGGACTATGGCTACACCTTC. Its translation: CASSLQGLDYGYTF.

This clonotype has at least ten counts. The chain couples TRBV5-1 to TRBJ2-1, with 8 bases identical to TRBD2. This CDR3 comprises 15 residues. V lost 1 base and J lost 7; bases outside the gene matches: 7. Germline V gives CDR1 SGHRS, CDR2 YFSETQ. Written as DNA, the CDR3 is TGCGCCAGCAGCTTGTTGCGGGGGGCTTTTAATGAGCAGTTCTTC. This encodes CASSLLRGAFNEQFF.

This clonotype showed up many times. This sequence joins TRBV19 and TRBJ2-1, with 10 positions matching TRBD2. This CDR3 has 15 amino acids. J was trimmed by 10 bases and V by 3 bases; bases with no gene match: 9. Germline-derived CDR1 and CDR2 are LNHDA and SQIVND (reference sequence). The CDR3 nucleotides read TGTGCCAGTAGTATCCCAGCGGGGGGGCCCCGGGAGCAGTTCTTC. It codes for CASSIPAGGPREQFF.

This clonotype is medium-sized within its sample. This rearrangement joins TRBV5-1 to TRBJ2-7, with 9 bases identical to TRBD1. The CDR3 is 14 amino acids. Trimming removed 4 bases from V and 5 bases from J; junction bases left unmatched: 7. Germline V CDR1 and CDR2: SGHRS, YFSETQ. The DNA for the CDR3 is TGCGCCAGCAGCCCGGGGACAGGGCTCCACGAGCAGTACTTC. This gives the protein CASSPGTGLHEQYF. Looking up the rest from reference TRBV5-1 and TRBJ2-7 gives the full variable domain: KAGVTQTPRYLIKTRGQQVTLSCSPISGHRSVSWYQQTPGQGLQFLFEYFSETQRNKGNFPGRFSGRQFSNSRSEMNVSTLELGDSALYLCASSPGTGLHEQYFGPGTRLTVT.

This clonotype has at least ten counts. The CDR3 region is CASSLDQPPQQGDNEKLFF. DNA for the CDR3: TGTGCCAGCAGCTTAGATCAGCCCCCACAACAGGGGGATAATGAAAAACTGTTTTTT. The chain joins TRBV11-3 to TRBJ1-4; TRBD1 matches 8 bases. V trimming: 0 bases; J trimming: 4 bases; junction bases outside the gene matches: 13. Germline lookup yields CDR1 SGHNT and CDR2 YENEEA. The CDR3 contains 19 residues.

This clonotype came up many times. The gene calls are TRBV29-1 and TRBJ1-2; 7 bases line up with TRBD1. The V and J ends lost 0 bases and 4 bases, in that order; junction bases with no gene match: 8. Germline CDR1 is SQVTM and CDR2 is ANQGSEA. The CDR3 loop spans 15 amino acids. The CDR3 DNA follows: TGCAGCGTTGAAGATTGGAGGGGGCCTGGCTATGGCTACACCTTC. Translated: CSVEDWRGPGYGYTF.

This clonotype came up many times. The gene calls are TRBV5-1 and TRBJ1-1, with D unresolved. Germline V gene data show CDR1 as SGHRS and CDR2 as YFSETQ. V shed 1 base and J shed 1 base, with 20 bases lying between them. This CDR3 has 18 amino acids. CDR3 residues: CASSLTARVVGRNTEAFF. In nucleotides, the CDR3 is TGCGCCAGCAGCTTGACCGCCCGCGTCGTAGGGAGGAACACTGAAGCTTTCTTT.

This clonotype was counted many times. At one boundary the junction diverges from the germline segment, which might be a read error. The chain recombines TRBV13 with TRBJ2-1, with D perhaps matching TRBD1 (5 bases). The CDR3 runs 13 residues. Germline CDR1 and CDR2: PRHDT and FYEKMQ (reference sequence). The CDR3 loop reads CASTVDNYNEHFF. Here the CDR3 DNA reads TGTGCCAGCACCGTGGACAACTACAATGAGCATTTCTTC.

In its sample, this clonotype ranks as medium-sized (0.01 to 0.1%). The chain combines TRBV10-3 with TRBJ1-4; no clear D gene. Germline CDR1 and CDR2: ENHRY and SYGVKD. Deletions cut 11 bases from V and 0 bases from J, with 10 bases between. The CDR3 is 13 amino acids. The CDR3 region has the DNA TGTGCCTCGTCGGGGACAACTAATGAAAAACTGTTTTTT. It encodes CASSGTTNEKLFF.

In this sample, this clonotype turned up many times. The V gene is TRBV27, the J gene TRBJ1-4; D is undetermined. Trimming took 7 bases from V and 8 from J, leaving 14 bases between them. The CDR3 spans 13 residues. CDR1 MNHEY and CDR2 SMNVEV come from the germline V gene (reference sequence). CDR3 bases: TGTGCCAGCAAGACCGCGGAGGGCGAAAAACTGTTTTTT. It specifies CASKTAEGEKLFF. The full variable domain, its missing parts supplied by reference TRBV27 and TRBJ1-4, is EAQVTQNPRYLITVTGKKLTVTCSQNMNHEYMSWYRQDPGLGLRQIYYSMNVEVTDKGDVPEGYKVSRKEKRNFPLILESPSPNQTSLYFCASKTAEGEKLFFGSGTQLSVL.

This clonotype has ten or more counts. The J gene is TRBJ2-3, the V gene TRBV20-1, with no clear D. This CDR3 comprises 15 residues. Trimming left V 0 bases short and J 0 bases short, with 10 bases between. CDR1 DFQATT and CDR2 SNEGSKA come from the germline V gene (reference sequence). The CDR3 region is CSARDSRKSTDTQYF. In DNA, the CDR3 is TGCAGTGCTAGAGATTCACGAAAGAGCACAGATACGCAGTATTTT.

This clonotype has ten or more counts. V gene TRBV28 combines with J gene TRBJ2-5; 11 bases line up with TRBD2. The CDR3 consists of 14 residues. Trimming cost V 10 bases and J 1 base; bases outside gene matches: 5. Looked up from germline, CDR1 is MDHEN and CDR2 is SYDVKM. For the CDR3, the DNA is TGTGCCACAACACTAGCGGGGGTCCAAGAGACCCAGTACTTC. As protein: CATTLAGVQETQYF.

This clonotype appeared many times. The chain employs TRBV4-2 and TRBJ1-6, with no clear D. The germline gives CDR1 LGHNA, CDR2 YNFKEQ. Between the trimmed V and J ends, which lost 4 bases and 10 bases, there was a span of 20 bases. The CDR3 contains 16 residues. CDR3 in DNA: TGTGCCAGCAGCCCCTTTCTCCCGGGCCCTTTATCACCCCTCCACTTT. Amino acid sequence: CASSPFLPGPLSPLHF.

This clonotype was detected ten times or more. This chain uses TRBV4-1 with TRBJ2-7; the match to TRBD1 covers 8 bases. The CDR3 runs 14 residues. CDR1 is MGHRA, CDR2 YSYEKL, per germline. Trimming removed 4 bases from V and 6 bases from J; junction bases left unmatched: 8. The CDR3 coding sequence is TGCGCCAGCAGCCCGGGACAGGCCTTTCTCGAGCAGTACTTC. The encoded protein is CASSPGQAFLEQYF.

In this sample, this clonotype is medium-sized. V and J are TRBV6-5 and TRBJ1-1; D might be TRBD1 (6 bases). CDR3 length: 12 amino acids. Germline V CDR1 and CDR2: MNHEY, SVGAGI. Trimming took 6 bases from V and 5 from J, leaving 10 bases between them. CDR3 in DNA: TGTGCCAGCAGCCCCGGACAGACTGAAGCTTTCTTT. Translation: CASSPGQTEAFF.

This clonotype was picked up many times. The CDR3 loop reads CSVSGQVNEQYF. As DNA, the CDR3 is TGCAGCGTTTCTGGACAGGTAAACGAGCAGTACTTC. This rearrangement joins TRBV29-1 to TRBJ2-7; TRBD1 agrees at 7 bases. CDR3 length: 12 amino acids. V lost 5 bases and J lost 5; bases outside the gene matches: 6. In germline, CDR1 is SQVTM, CDR2 ANQGSEA.

Regarding this clonotype: This may come from a read error, since a much larger clone is one base off. Without the conserved terminal phenylalanine or tryptophan, this CDR3 likely stems from a read error. The chain combines TRBV10-1 with TRBJ2-2; TRBD1 matches 9 bases. From germline, CDR1 is WNHNN and CDR2 SYGVQD (reference sequence). V shed 3 bases and J 7 bases; nucleotides not matched to a gene: 6. CDR3 length: 15 amino acids. The CDR3 region is CASSDGDREVGELFL. For the CDR3, the DNA is TGCGCCAGCAGTGATGGGGACAGGGAAGTCGGGGAGCTGTTTTTA.

This clonotype was recorded at least ten times. The CDR3 sequence is CASSIYEDGDYGYTF. The CDR3 DNA follows: TGTGCCAGTAGTATTTATGAGGACGGAGACTATGGCTACACCTTC. This chain links TRBV19 with TRBJ1-2; D ambiguous. The V gene lost 3 bases and the J gene lost 3 bases, with 14 bases spanning the gap. Germline loops: CDR1 LNHDA, CDR2 SQIVND (reference sequence). This CDR3 comprises 15 residues.

This clonotype qualifies as medium-sized. The genes are TRBV6-5 and TRBJ2-3, with D possibly matching TRBD2 (5 bases). The germline V gene encodes CDR1 MNHEY and CDR2 SVGAGI. With 4 bases removed from V and 6 bases from J, the gap between germline ends came to 11 bases. The CDR3 covers 13 residues. As DNA, the CDR3 is TGTGCCAGCAGTTGGGGAACGGGGGATACGCAGTATTTT. Amino acid sequence: CASSWGTGDTQYF.

In this sample, this clonotype turned up many times. The chain joins TRBV10-3 to TRBJ2-2; no firm D call. Per germline, CDR1 ENHRY and CDR2 SYGVKD. Trimming took 0 bases from V and 1 from J, leaving 3 bases between them. The CDR3 covers 14 residues. The CDR3 reads CAISESMNTGELFF. The CDR3 bases are TGTGCCATCAGTGAGTCAATGAACACCGGGGAGCTGTTTTTT.

The sample holds many counts of this clonotype. V gene TRBV29-1 combines with J gene TRBJ2-3; D is unclear. Germline V CDR1 and CDR2: SQVTM, ANQGSEA. The CDR3 loop spans 12 amino acids. CDR3 amino acids: CSAEGSTDTQYF. DNA for the CDR3: TGCAGTGCCGAAGGGAGCACAGATACGCAGTATTTT.

This clonotype is deemed medium-sized. The chain combines TRBV5-1 with TRBJ2-3; possibly TRBD1 for D (6 bases). Germline-derived CDR1 and CDR2 are SGHRS and YFSETQ. The CDR3 has 17 amino acids. Trimming cost V 2 bases and J 0 bases, with 16 bases left between them. The CDR3 is CASSFERGSTSTDTQYF. DNA of the CDR3: TGCGCCAGCAGCTTCGAGAGGGGGTCTACTAGCACAGATACGCAGTATTTT.

This clonotype was recorded many times. The V call is TRBV5-1, the J call TRBJ1-1; D is unclear. This CDR3 contains 13 residues. The V gene's germline CDR1 is SGHRS and CDR2 YFSETQ. V was shortened by 3 bases and J by 5 bases, with 11 bases between the two germline ends. The CDR3 loop reads CASSSDHGTEAFF. Here the CDR3 DNA reads TGCGCCAGCAGCTCCGACCATGGAACTGAAGCTTTCTTT.

This clonotype was counted ten times or more. This chain links TRBV23-1 with TRBJ1-4, with D uncertain. TRBV23-1 is classed as an ORF, of uncertain function. V dropped 0 bases and J dropped 5 bases, with 1 base sitting between them. The CDR3 is made up of 12 amino acids. The CDR3 region is CASSQSNEKLFF. CDR3 in DNA: TGCGCCAGCAGTCAATCGAATGAAAAACTGTTTTTT.

At least ten counts were recorded for this clonotype. This chain links TRBV29-1 with TRBJ1-2; D might be TRBD1 (6 bases). Trimming took off 5 bases at V and 0 bases at J, with 13 bases between the two ends. Germline-derived CDR1 and CDR2 are SQVTM and ANQGSEA. The CDR3 covers 14 residues. The CDR3 DNA sequence: TGCAGCGTTATAGGTGGACAGTCTAACTATGGCTACACCTTC. Encoded protein: CSVIGGQSNYGYTF.

This clonotype is medium-sized (0.01 to 0.1%) by share. The chain uses TRBV2 and TRBJ2-5; D may be TRBD1 (7 bases). V lost 10 bases, J lost 2 bases, and 20 bases lay in between. This CDR3 is 15 amino acids long. The germline gives CDR1 SNHLY, CDR2 FYNNEI. CDR3 coding DNA: TGTGCCATCAAGTTAGGGGGCGGACTACAAGAGACCCAGTACTTC. Residues: CAIKLGGGLQETQYF.

This clonotype was recorded at least ten times. The chain recombines TRBV19 with TRBJ1-1, with D tentatively TRBD1 (5 bases). V was clipped by 8 bases and J by 2 bases, with 21 bases between them. In germline, CDR1 is LNHDA, CDR2 SQIVND (reference sequence). The CDR3 is made up of 16 amino acids. In DNA, the CDR3 is TGTGCCAGTCTCCGGGATAGGGACGGAGTTAACACTGAAGCTTTCTTT. Translation: CASLRDRDGVNTEAFF.

This clonotype was observed at least ten times. V and J are TRBV28 and TRBJ1-2; TRBD1 is a possible D gene (6 bases). From germline, CDR1 is MDHEN and CDR2 SYDVKM. CDR3 length equals 13 residues. V was trimmed by 5 bases and J by 2 bases, leaving 9 bases between them. The CDR3 spells CASSLQGNYGYTF. The CDR3 region has the DNA TGTGCCAGCAGTCTACAGGGAAACTATGGCTACACCTTC.

This clonotype showed up many times. The gene calls are TRBV4-1 and TRBJ1-3; no definite D call. V was trimmed by 6 bases and J by 7 bases, leaving 22 bases between them. This CDR3 spans 16 amino acids. CDR1 and CDR2 from the germline V gene are MGHRA and YSYEKL. CDR3 in DNA: TGCGCCAGCAGTCTCTGGGCAGACCACCTGGTGAACACCATATATTTT. Protein sequence: CASSLWADHLVNTIYF.

This clonotype has more than one count but fewer than ten. This sequence joins TRBV5-6 and TRBJ2-7; 11 positions match TRBD2. CDR1 is SGHDT, CDR2 YYEEEE, per germline. Losses at the gene ends were 4 bases for V and 6 bases for J; bases not matched to a gene: 3. CDR3 size: 13 residues. CDR3 sequence reads: CASSPGTSGEQYF. As DNA, the CDR3 is TGTGCCAGCAGCCCGGGGACTAGCGGCGAGCAGTACTTC.